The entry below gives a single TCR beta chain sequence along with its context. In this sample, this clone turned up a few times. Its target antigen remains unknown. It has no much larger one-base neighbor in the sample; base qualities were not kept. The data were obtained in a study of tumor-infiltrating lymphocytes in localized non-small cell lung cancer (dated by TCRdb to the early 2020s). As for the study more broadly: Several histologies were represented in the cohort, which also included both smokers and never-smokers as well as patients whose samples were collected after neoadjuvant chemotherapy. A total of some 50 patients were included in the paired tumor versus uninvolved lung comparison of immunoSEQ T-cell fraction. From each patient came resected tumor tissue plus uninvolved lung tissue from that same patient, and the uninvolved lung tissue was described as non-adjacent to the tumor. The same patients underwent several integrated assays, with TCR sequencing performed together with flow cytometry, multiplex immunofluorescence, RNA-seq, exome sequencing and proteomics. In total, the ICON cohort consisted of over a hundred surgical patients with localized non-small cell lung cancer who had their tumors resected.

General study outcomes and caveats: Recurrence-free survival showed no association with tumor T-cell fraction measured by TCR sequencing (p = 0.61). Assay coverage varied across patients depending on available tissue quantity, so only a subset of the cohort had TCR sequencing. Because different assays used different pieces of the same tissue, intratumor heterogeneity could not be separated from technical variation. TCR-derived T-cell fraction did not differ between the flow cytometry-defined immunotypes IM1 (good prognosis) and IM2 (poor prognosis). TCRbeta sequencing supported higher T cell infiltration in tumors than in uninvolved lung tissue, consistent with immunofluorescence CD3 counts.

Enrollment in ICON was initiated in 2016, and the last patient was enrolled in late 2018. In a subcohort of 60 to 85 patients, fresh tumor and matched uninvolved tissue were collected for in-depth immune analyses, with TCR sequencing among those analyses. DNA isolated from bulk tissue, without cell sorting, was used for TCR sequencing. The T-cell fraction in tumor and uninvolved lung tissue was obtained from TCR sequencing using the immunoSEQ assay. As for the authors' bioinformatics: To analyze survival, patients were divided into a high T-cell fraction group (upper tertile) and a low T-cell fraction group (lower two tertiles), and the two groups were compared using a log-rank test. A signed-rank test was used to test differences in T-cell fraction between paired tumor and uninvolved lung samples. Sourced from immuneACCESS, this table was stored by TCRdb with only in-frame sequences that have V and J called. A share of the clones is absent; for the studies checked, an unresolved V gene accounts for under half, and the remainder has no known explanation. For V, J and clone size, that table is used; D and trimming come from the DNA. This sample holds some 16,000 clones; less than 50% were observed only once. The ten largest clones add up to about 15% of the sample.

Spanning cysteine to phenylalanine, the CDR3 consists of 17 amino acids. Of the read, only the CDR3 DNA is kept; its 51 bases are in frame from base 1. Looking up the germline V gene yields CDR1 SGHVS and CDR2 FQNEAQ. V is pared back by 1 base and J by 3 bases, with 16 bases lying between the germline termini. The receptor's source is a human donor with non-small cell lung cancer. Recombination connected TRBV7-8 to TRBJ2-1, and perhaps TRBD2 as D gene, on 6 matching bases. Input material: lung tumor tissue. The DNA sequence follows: TGTGCCAGCAGCTTAGTAGCGCCAGGGAGGAGCTACAATGAGCAGTTCTTC. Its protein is CASSLVAPGRSYNEQFF.